This entry describes one T cell receptor (beta chain). Its antigen remains unknown. Data came from immunoSEQ multiplex PCR; TCRdb stores just in-frame clones and leaves some out. The sample yields 96,000 or so clones, 80% to 90% seen once. The sample belongs to a study of T cell responses to AZD1222 COVID-19 vaccine. Notes on the study in general: All repertoire sampling was performed exclusively after the peak T cell response. Distributed over spike, vaccine-associated CD4 TCRs predominated at 160-218 and 743-854. Spike-specific TCR breadth and depth grew following two AZD1222 doses. Among AZD1222 vaccinees, only six were seropositive at baseline.

V lost 5 bases and J lost 2, with 18 bases in between. This CDR3 contains 16 residues. Germline V gene lookup returns CDR1 LNHDA and CDR2 SQIVND (reference sequence). V is TRBV19 and J is TRBJ1-2, with unresolved D. The sequence came from an adult in good health. The specimen comprised peripheral blood, sampled on day 0 of AZD1222 vaccination. The CDR3 spells CASSLQSGRRNYGYTF. The CDR3 DNA reads TGTGCCAGTAGTCTGCAATCCGGTCGAAGGAACTATGGCTACACCTTC.